This T cell receptor beta chain was identified in a study of blood T cell repertoires in COVID-19. Study information: There were acute and convalescent COVID-19 samples, and they came from the United States, Italy and Spain.

In the authors' workflow: For nucleated cells, counts were estimated from reference gene primer amplification. Clones were sequenced by immunoSEQ multiplex PCR, and TCRdb holds only the in-frame ones, with some missing. The V and J calls and clone size were taken over from that table, and D and trimming were inferred from the DNA. The data show some 100,000 clones, around four fifths seen once. This clone was detected only a few times. Material: peripheral blood. This TCR was sampled from a man in his fifties with active or convalescent COVID-19.

The CDR3 loop reads CASSLPGQHSLNTEAFF. CDR3 in DNA: TGTGCCAGTAGTCTACCGGGACAGCATAGTTTGAACACTGAAGCTTTCTTT. V gene TRBV19 combines with J gene TRBJ1-1; 7 nucleotides match TRBD1. CDR1 LNHDA and CDR2 SQIVND come from the germline V gene (reference sequence). V dropped 5 bases and J dropped 0; count of bases not matched to a gene: 12. The CDR3 spans 17 residues.